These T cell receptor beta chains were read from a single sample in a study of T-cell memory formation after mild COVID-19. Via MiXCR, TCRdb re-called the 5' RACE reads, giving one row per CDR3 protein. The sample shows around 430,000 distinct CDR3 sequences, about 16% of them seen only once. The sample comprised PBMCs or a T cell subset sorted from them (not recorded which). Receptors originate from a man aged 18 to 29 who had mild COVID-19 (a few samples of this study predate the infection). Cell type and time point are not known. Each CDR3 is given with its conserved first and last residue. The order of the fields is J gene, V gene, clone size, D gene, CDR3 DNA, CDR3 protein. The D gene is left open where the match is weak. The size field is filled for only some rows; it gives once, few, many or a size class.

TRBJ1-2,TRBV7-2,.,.,TGTGCCAGCAGCTCCCAATCGACAGGTTTCTATGGCTACACCTTC,CASSSQSTGFYGYTF
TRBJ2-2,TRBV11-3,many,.,TGTGCCAGCAGCTCGGGGAACACCGGGGAGCTGTTTTTT,CASSSGNTGELFF
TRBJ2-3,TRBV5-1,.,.,TGCGCCAGCAGCTGGGGTTGGGGGGCCTCCGATACGCAGTATTTT,CASSWGWGASDTQYF
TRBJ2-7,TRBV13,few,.,TGTGCCAGCAGTTCCTTACTAAAAGGGGAGCAGTACTTC,CASSSLLKGEQYF
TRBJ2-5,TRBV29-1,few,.,TGCAGCGTTAACCCCGTAACGTTTGAGACCCAGTACTTC,CSVNPVTFETQYF
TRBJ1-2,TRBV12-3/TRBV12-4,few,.,TGTGCCAGCAGTTTAGCGTCGGAGGGCTACACCTTC,CASSLASEGYTF
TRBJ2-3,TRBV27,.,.,TGTGCCAGCAGTGCCATCAATCACAGGGACCCAGATACGCAGTATTTT,CASSAINHRDPDTQYF
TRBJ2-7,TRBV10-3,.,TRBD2,TGTGCCATCAGTGAAACGAGCGGGGGTTCCTACGAGCAGTACTTC,CAISETSGGSYEQYF
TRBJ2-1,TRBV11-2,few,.,TGTGCCAGCATGCCGAGCTCCTACAATGAGCAGTTCTTC,CASMPSSYNEQFF
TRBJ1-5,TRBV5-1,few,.,TGCGCCAGCAGCTTGGGAGCAGGGGCGTATAGCAATCAGCCCCAGCATTTT,CASSLGAGAYSNQPQHF
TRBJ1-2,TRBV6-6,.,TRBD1,TGTGCCAGCAGTTCTACAGGGGATGTCGGCTATGGCTACACCTTC,CASSSTGDVGYGYTF
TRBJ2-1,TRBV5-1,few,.,TGCGCCAGCAGCTTTGGCGGGGTCTCCTACAATGAGCAGTTCTTC,CASSFGGVSYNEQFF
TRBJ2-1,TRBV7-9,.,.,TGTGCCAGCAGCTTAGGACTAGGGTTCTTTGAGCAGTTCTTC,CASSLGLGFFEQFF
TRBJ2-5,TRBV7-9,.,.,TGTGCCACCCTGGGTGGGACGCAAGAGACCCAGTACTTC,CATLGGTQETQYF
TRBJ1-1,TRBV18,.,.,TGTGCCAGCTCACCGGTCGGGGACGGAGCGGGCACTGAAGCTTTCTTT,CASSPVGDGAGTEAFF